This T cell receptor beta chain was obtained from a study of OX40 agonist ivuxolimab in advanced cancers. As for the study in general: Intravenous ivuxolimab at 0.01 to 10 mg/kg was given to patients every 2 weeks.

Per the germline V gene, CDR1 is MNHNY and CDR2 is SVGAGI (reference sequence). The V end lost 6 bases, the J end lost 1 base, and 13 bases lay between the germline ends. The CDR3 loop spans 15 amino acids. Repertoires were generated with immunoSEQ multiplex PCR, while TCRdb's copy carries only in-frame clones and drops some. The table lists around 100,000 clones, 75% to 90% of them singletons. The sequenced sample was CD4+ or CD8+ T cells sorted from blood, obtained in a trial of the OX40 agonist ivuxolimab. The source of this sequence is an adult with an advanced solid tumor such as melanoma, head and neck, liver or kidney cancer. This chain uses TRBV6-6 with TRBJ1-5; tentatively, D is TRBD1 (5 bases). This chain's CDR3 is CASSVVRGSNQPQHF. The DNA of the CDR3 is TGTGCCAGCAGCGTGGTTCGGGGGAGCAATCAGCCCCAGCATTTT.